This T cell receptor (beta chain) was identified in a study of T cells in tumors after PD-1 blockade. Looking at the study overall: During anti-PD-1 treatment, some patients continued daily vismodegib 150 mg.

The CDR3 extends over 13 amino acids. V lost 4 bases and J 6 bases, leaving 11 bases between the germline ends. Clones were sequenced by immunoSEQ multiplex PCR, and TCRdb holds only the in-frame ones, with some missing. The data contain roughly 48,000 clones, about 85% of them singletons. The sample was PBMCs, taken before anti-PD-1 treatment. The sequence was collected from a human donor with basal cell carcinoma. V and J are TRBV5-3 and TRBJ2-1; D not certain. TRBV5-3 is assigned to the ORF class and has an uncertain function. CDR3: CARSNQESNEQFF. The CDR3 bases are TGTGCCAGAAGCAATCAGGAATCCAATGAGCAGTTCTTC.